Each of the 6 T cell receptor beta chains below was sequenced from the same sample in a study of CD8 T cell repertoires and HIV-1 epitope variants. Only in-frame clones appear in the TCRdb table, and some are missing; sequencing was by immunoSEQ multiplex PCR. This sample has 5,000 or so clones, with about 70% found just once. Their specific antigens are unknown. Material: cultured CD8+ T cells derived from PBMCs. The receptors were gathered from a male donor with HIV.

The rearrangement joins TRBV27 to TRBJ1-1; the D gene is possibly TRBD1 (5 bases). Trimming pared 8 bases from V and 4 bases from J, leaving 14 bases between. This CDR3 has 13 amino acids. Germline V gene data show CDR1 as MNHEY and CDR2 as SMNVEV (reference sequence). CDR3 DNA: TGTGCCAGCCGCGGGGGGTGGGGCACTGAAGCTTTCTTT. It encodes CASRGGWGTEAFF.

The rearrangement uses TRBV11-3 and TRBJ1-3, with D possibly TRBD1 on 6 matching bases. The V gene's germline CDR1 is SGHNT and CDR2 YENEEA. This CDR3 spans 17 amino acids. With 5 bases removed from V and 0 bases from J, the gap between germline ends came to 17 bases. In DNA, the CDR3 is TGTGCCAGCAGCCCCAGACGGACAGCGTACTCTGGAAACACCATATATTTT. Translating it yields CASSPRRTAYSGNTIYF.

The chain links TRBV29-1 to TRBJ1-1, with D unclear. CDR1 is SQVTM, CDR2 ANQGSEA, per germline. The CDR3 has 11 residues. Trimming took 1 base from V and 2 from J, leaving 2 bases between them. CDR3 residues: CSVEGNTEAFF. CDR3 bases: TGCAGCGTTGAAGGCAACACTGAAGCTTTCTTT.

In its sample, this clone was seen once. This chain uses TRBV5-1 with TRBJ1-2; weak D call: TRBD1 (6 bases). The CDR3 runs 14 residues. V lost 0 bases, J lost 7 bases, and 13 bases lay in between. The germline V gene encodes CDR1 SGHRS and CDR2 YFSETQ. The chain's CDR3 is CASSLATGSGGYTF. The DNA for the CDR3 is TGCGCCAGCAGCTTGGCTACAGGGTCTGGTGGCTACACCTTC. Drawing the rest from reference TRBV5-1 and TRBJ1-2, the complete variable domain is KAGVTQTPRYLIKTRGQQVTLSCSPISGHRSVSWYQQTPGQGLQFLFEYFSETQRNKGNFPGRFSGRQFSNSRSEMNVSTLELGDSALYLCASSLATGSGGYTFGSGTRLTVV.

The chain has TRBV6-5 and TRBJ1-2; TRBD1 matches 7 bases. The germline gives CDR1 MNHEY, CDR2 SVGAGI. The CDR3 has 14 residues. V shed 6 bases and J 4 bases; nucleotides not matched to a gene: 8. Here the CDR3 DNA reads TGTGCCAGCAGAGGACCCGGGACAGCCTATGGCTACACCTTC. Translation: CASRGPGTAYGYTF.

CDR3 protein: CASSARGDSSYEQYF. DNA of the CDR3: TGTGCCAGCAGCGCCCGGGGGGACAGCTCCTACGAGCAGTACTTC. V and J are TRBV9 and TRBJ2-7; either TRBD1 or TRBD2 may fit D (7 bases each). Per germline, CDR1 SGDLS and CDR2 YYNGEE. V shed 3 bases and J shed 0 bases, with 13 bases lying between them. The CDR3 covers 15 residues.